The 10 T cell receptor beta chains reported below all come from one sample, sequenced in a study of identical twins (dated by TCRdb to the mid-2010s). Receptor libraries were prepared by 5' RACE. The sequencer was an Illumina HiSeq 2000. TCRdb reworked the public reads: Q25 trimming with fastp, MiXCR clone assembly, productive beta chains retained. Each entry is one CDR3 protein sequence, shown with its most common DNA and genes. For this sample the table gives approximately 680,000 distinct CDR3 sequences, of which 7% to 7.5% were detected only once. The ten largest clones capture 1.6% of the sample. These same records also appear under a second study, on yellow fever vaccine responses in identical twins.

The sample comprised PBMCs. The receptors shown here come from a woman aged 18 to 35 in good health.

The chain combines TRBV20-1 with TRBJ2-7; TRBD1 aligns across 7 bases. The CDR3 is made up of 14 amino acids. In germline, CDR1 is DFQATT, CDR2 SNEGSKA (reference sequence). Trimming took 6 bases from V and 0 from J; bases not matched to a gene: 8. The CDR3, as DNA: TGCAGTGCCAACGACAGGGATAGCTCCTACGAGCAGTACGTC. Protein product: CSANDRDSSYEQYV.

In DNA form, the CDR3 reads TGCGCCAGCAGCTTGGCCTGGGCAGGGCGGCCCGGGGAGCTGTTTTTT. Residues: CASSLAWAGRPGELFF. The chain links TRBV5-1 to TRBJ2-2, with D possibly being TRBD1 (5 bases). Deletions cut 0 bases from V and 6 bases from J, with 15 bases between. The CDR3 extends over 16 amino acids. Per the germline V gene, CDR1 is SGHRS and CDR2 is YFSETQ.

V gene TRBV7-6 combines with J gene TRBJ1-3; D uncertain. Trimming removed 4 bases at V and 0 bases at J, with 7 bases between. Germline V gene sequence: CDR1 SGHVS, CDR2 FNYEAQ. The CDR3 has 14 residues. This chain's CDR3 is CASSSESSGNTIYF. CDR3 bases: TGTGCCAGCAGCTCGGAAAGCTCTGGAAACACCATATATTTT.

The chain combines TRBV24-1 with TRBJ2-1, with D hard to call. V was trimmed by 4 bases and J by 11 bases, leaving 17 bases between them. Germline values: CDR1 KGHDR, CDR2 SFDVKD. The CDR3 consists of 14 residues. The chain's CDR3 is CATSDRENGIKQFF. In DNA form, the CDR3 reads TGTGCCACCAGTGACCGAGAAAACGGAATAAAGCAGTTCTTC.

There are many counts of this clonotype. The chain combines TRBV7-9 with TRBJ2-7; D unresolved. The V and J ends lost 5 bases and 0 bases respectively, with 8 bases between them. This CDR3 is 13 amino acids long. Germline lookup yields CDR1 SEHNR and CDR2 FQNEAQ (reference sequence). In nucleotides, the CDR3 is TGTGCCAGCAGCAGCGAAGGCTCCTACGAGCAGTACTTC. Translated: CASSSEGSYEQYF.

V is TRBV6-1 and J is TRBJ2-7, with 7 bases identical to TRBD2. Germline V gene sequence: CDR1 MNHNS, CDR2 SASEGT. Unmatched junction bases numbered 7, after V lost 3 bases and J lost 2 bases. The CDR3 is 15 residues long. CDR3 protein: CASSDYTAGAYEQYV. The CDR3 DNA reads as TGTGCCAGCAGTGACTACACCGCGGGGGCCTACGAGCAGTACGTC.

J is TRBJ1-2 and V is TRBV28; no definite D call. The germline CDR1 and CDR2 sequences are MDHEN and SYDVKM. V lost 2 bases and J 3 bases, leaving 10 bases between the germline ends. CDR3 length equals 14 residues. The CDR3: CASSLVPKYYGYTF. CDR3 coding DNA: TGTGCCAGCAGTTTAGTTCCCAAGTACTATGGCTACACCTTC.

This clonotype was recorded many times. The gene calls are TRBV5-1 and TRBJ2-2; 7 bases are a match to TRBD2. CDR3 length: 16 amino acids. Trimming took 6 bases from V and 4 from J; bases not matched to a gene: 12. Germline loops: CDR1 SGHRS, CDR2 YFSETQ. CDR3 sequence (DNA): TGCGCCAGCAAATCTACCGGGAGGCGTCGCACCGGGGAGCTGTTTTTT. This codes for CASKSTGRRRTGELFF. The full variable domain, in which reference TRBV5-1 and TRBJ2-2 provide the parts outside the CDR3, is KAGVTQTPRYLIKTRGQQVTLSCSPISGHRSVSWYQQTPGQGLQFLFEYFSETQRNKGNFPGRFSGRQFSNSRSEMNVSTLELGDSALYLCASKSTGRRRTGELFFGEGSRLTVL.

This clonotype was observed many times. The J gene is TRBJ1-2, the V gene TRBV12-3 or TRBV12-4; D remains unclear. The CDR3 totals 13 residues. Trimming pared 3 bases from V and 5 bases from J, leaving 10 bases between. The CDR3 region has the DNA TGTGCCAGCAGTTTTTCCGCAATTTATGGCTACACCTTC. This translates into CASSFSAIYGYTF.

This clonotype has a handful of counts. As DNA, the CDR3 is TGCAGCGTTGTCCCTAGCGTTGAGACCCAGTACTTC. This encodes CSVVPSVETQYF. The V gene is TRBV29-1, the J gene TRBJ2-5, with TRBD2 as a possible D gene (6 bases). The germline V gene has CDR1 SQVTM and CDR2 ANQGSEA. V shed 4 bases and J shed 5 bases, with 11 bases lying between them. The CDR3 spans 12 residues.